Following are 14 T cell receptor beta chains from one sample sequenced in a study of CD8 T cells in ankylosing spondylitis. A single record per CDR3 protein comes from TCRdb applying MiXCR to the 5' RACE reads. The sample shows 210,000 or so distinct CDR3 sequences, roughly 25% of them seen only once. The specimen sequenced was blood, either unsorted or a sorted T cell fraction (not recorded which). These receptors all come from a male donor with ankylosing spondylitis or in good health (not recorded which).

This clonotype was observed at least ten times. This chain's CDR3 is CASSFGQGGLYGYTF. CDR3 DNA sequence: TGTGCCAGCAGTTTTGGACAGGGTGGCCTCTATGGCTACACCTTC. J is TRBJ1-2 and V is TRBV12-3 or TRBV12-4, with 8 bases aligning to TRBD1. The CDR3 consists of 15 residues. V lost 3 bases and J lost 4; bases outside the gene matches: 7.

The gene calls are TRBV4-2 and TRBJ2-5; D may be TRBD2 (6 bases). Trimming cost V 3 bases and J 3 bases, with 17 bases left between them. Germline V gives CDR1 LGHNA, CDR2 YNFKEQ. CDR3 length equals 16 residues. In nucleotides, the CDR3 is TGTGCCAGCAGCCAGGCCTATGGGGGAGGAGAAGAGACCCAGTACTTC. It translates to CASSQAYGGGEETQYF.

The gene calls are TRBV27 and TRBJ1-5; D is ambiguous. With 3 bases removed from V and 11 bases from J, the gap between germline ends came to 20 bases. From germline, CDR1 is MNHEY and CDR2 SMNVEV (reference sequence). The CDR3 has 15 residues. The CDR3 DNA follows: TGTGCCAGCAGTTTTGAAATGCCCCGCCCCCGCGCCCAGCATTTT. It is translated as CASSFEMPRPRAQHF.

There are many counts of this clonotype. The CDR3 region has the DNA TGTGCCATCAGTGCGGGACAAAGGTACAATGAGCAGTTCTTC. Its protein product is CAISAGQRYNEQFF. This chain connects TRBV10-3 to TRBJ2-1, with D maybe TRBD1 (6 bases). Trimming left V 4 bases short and J 4 bases short, with 11 bases between. The germline V gene has CDR1 ENHRY and CDR2 SYGVKD. The CDR3 sequence is 14 residues long.

This clonotype was observed many times. The gene calls are TRBV12-3 or TRBV12-4 and TRBJ2-7, with 10 bases lining up with TRBD2. V lost 6 bases, J lost 7 bases, and 6 bases stayed unmatched. The CDR3 extends over 13 amino acids. CDR3 nucleotide sequence: TGTGCCAGCAGGGGGACTAGCGTCAAAGAGCAGTACTTC. Protein sequence: CASRGTSVKEQYF.

Many counts were recorded for this clonotype. The chain carries TRBV6-1 and TRBJ2-1; 9 nucleotides line up with TRBD2. CDR1 is MNHNS, CDR2 SASEGT, per germline. J was trimmed by 2 bases and V by 5 bases; bases with no gene match: 7. This CDR3 has 16 residues. The CDR3 region has the DNA TGTGCCAGCAGTCCTCAAGCGGGAGGCCCCTACAATGAGCAGTTCTTC. It translates to CASSPQAGGPYNEQFF.

The chain uses TRBV18 and TRBJ1-1, with D possibly being TRBD1 (5 bases). The V gene lost 3 bases and the J gene lost 3 bases, with 14 bases spanning the gap. The CDR3 totals 15 residues. Germline V CDR1 and CDR2: KGHSH, LQKENI. CDR3 loop: CASSPGVGWDTEAFF. CDR3 in DNA: TGTGCCAGCTCACCGGGGGTTGGTTGGGACACTGAAGCTTTCTTT.

The chain is built from TRBV19 and TRBJ2-7, with TRBD2 matching 10 bases. This CDR3 is 14 amino acids long. V shed 7 bases, J shed 3 bases, and the junction held 6 bases outside the gene matches. Germline values: CDR1 LNHDA, CDR2 SQIVND (reference sequence). CDR3 DNA sequence: TGTGCCAGTAAAACCCTAGCGGGAGACTACGAGCAGTACTTC. Residues: CASKTLAGDYEQYF.

This clonotype was seen more than once but under ten times. CDR3 nucleotide sequence: TGCAGTGCTGGACACGTCAAAAACATTCAGTACTTC. It is translated as CSAGHVKNIQYF. V is TRBV20-1 and J is TRBJ2-4, with TRBD1 as a possible D gene (5 bases). From germline, CDR1 is DFQATT and CDR2 SNEGSKA (reference sequence). This CDR3 comprises 12 residues. The V gene lost 5 bases and the J gene lost 3 bases, with 8 bases spanning the gap.

The rearrangement joins TRBV6-5 to TRBJ2-1, with 7 nucleotides matching TRBD2. This CDR3 has 14 residues. The V gene's germline CDR1 is MNHEY and CDR2 SVGAGI. Trimming took 2 bases from V and 8 from J; bases not matched to a gene: 6. The CDR3 DNA follows: TGTGCCAGCAGTTACGGCGGGAGTAGCCATGAGCAGTTCTTC. Its translation is CASSYGGSSHEQFF.

This clonotype was observed many times. V usage is TRBV21-1 and J usage is TRBJ1-2; TRBD1, the table's D call, was not compared with the DNA. TRBV21-1 is tagged as a pseudogene. The CDR3 has 11 residues. CDR3 in DNA: TGTGCCAGCAGGAGGGGCTATGGCTACACCTTC. Its translation is CASRRGYGYTF.

V usage is TRBV5-1 and J usage is TRBJ2-3; TRBD2 matches 7 bases. The CDR3 runs 15 residues. Germline V CDR1 and CDR2: SGHRS, YFSETQ. V dropped 2 bases and J dropped 1; count of bases not matched to a gene: 4. The CDR3 sequence is CASSFGSGGTDTQYF. CDR3 sequence (DNA): TGCGCCAGCAGCTTTGGCAGCGGGGGCACAGATACGCAGTATTTT. Variable domain in full (rest from reference TRBV5-1 and TRBJ2-3): KAGVTQTPRYLIKTRGQQVTLSCSPISGHRSVSWYQQTPGQGLQFLFEYFSETQRNKGNFPGRFSGRQFSNSRSEMNVSTLELGDSALYLCASSFGSGGTDTQYFGPGTRLTVL.

In this sample, this clonotype turned up a few times. This chain joins TRBV29-1 and TRBJ2-7, with 10 nucleotides matching TRBD2. Germline CDR1 and CDR2: SQVTM and ANQGSEA. The CDR3 is made up of 17 amino acids. V lost 6 bases, J lost 4 bases, and 18 bases stayed unmatched. This CDR3 is CSVLPRTPLAGAYEQYF. As DNA, the CDR3 is TGCAGCGTCCTTCCCAGGACACCTCTAGCGGGAGCGTACGAGCAGTACTTC.

This chain connects TRBV6-1 to TRBJ1-5, with D unresolved. Germline V CDR1 and CDR2: MNHNS, SASEGT. This CDR3 is 15 amino acids long. The V and J ends lost 3 bases and 0 bases respectively, with 9 bases between them. CDR3 bases: TGTGCCAGCAGTGATTTGAGGCATAGCAATCAGCCCCAGCATTTT. As protein: CASSDLRHSNQPQHF.